Listed here is a single T cell receptor beta chain. The antigen it recognizes is unknown. No per-base quality is available; no much larger clone lies one base away. The sample is drawn from a study of T cell responses to AZD1222 COVID-19 vaccine (dated by TCRdb to the early 2020s). In the study overall: Because spike-specific TCR depth and breadth did not differ between the two schedules, AZD1222 recipients who got a second dose at roughly 4 weeks were pooled with those who got a second dose at roughly 12 weeks. Trial participants were enrolled by age into subgroups of 18-55, 56-69 and 70-plus years, and around 140, 26 and 57 TCR-sequenced participants, respectively, were included in these subgroups. A total of under 250 trial participants underwent TCR sequencing, of whom about 210 had received two doses of AZD1222 and approximately 25 had received two doses of the MenACWY control vaccine.

This specimen's time point label, per the study, means: baseline before first vaccination. Vaccinee samples came from UK trials COV001 and COV002, including a single-blind randomized controlled phase 2/3 trial of AZD1222 (ChAdOx1 nCoV-19) in healthy adults. Trial participant PBMC samples were collected at day 0 and day 28 after the second dose for TCRbeta chain sequencing. Study-wide findings and limitations: The vaccine-associated CD4 TCRs covered the entire spike protein, and the dominant responses fell in regions 160-218 and 743-854. In the small 56-69-year group, the increase in depth fell short of significance, most likely because of low power. Because no samples from the day 14 peak response were available, repertoires could be characterized only after the peak T cell response. Epitopes outside the regions mutated in the B.1.351 and B.1.1.7 variants were reportedly recognized by nearly half of the unique spike-specific TCRs. After two AZD1222 doses, spike-specific TCR breadth and depth were significantly higher than at day 0 and than in MenACWY recipients. Most participants were white British and females outnumbered males, and the authors suggested that clonal diversity may have been underestimated. Only 5 to 7 AZD1222 recipients were SARS-CoV-2 seropositive at baseline, limiting conclusions about previously exposed vaccinees.

The CDR3 regions of human TCRbeta chains were subjected to immunosequencing. On the study's bioinformatics: Repertoire TCRs were matched against a reference library of SARS-CoV-2-specific TCRs generated with the MIRA antigen-specificity platform. Breadth was defined as the fraction of unique TCRs that were SARS-CoV-2-associated, and depth was defined as the fraction of total T cells that were SARS-CoV-2-associated. Each spike-specific TCR was assigned to its reactive spike region and to a CD4 or CD8 class using the MIRA data. Log10-transformed breadth and depth values were compared by one-way ANOVA with Sidak's multiple comparisons tests. Sourced from immuneACCESS, this table was stored by TCRdb with only in-frame sequences that have V and J called. A share of the clones is absent; for the studies checked, an unresolved V gene accounts for under half, and the remainder has no known explanation. V and J calls and clone size are copied from that table; D and trimming were computed from the DNA. This sample comprises tens of thousands of clones, about 90% of them detected only once. The top ten clonotypes cover about 2% of the sample.

Sequences SGHNT (CDR1) and YYREEE (CDR2) are obtained from the germline V gene (reference sequence). The CDR3, cysteine through phenylalanine, is 16 amino acids long. Kept here is only the CDR3 DNA, which spans 48 bases and is read in frame from base 1. The V end loses 0 bases and the J end loses 1 base, and a stretch of 13 bases separates them. The rearrangement combines TRBV5-4 with TRBJ1-1, and the D gene may be TRBD1, 6 bases matching. The specimen was peripheral blood, collected on day 0 of AZD1222 vaccination. This sequence was found in an adult in good health. The bases are TGTGCCAGCAGCTTGGATGGGGGGGGCGCGAACACTGAAGCTTTCTTT. Protein translation: CASSLDGGGANTEAFF.